This TCR beta chain was found in a study of OX40 agonist ivuxolimab in advanced cancers. As for the study more broadly: Ivuxolimab, which targeted the costimulatory receptor OX40 (CD134), was an agonistic, fully human IgG2 monoclonal antibody. Intravenous ivuxolimab was administered to patients every 2 weeks at six dose levels: 0.01, 0.1, 0.3, 1.5, 3 and 10 mg/kg. The purpose of peripheral TCRbeta sequencing was to test whether ivuxolimab changed TCR sequence diversity and led to clonal T-cell expansion. The paper covers the monotherapy dose-escalation part of the phase I ivuxolimab trial, which included N ≈ 57 patients. The dose-escalation cohort was 82.7% male with a mean age of roughly 62 years, ranging from roughly 23 to 85. Partial responses occurred in three dose-escalation patients: two with cutaneous melanoma and one with hepatocellular carcinoma. Among the roughly 52 dose-escalation patients, about 19 had hepatocellular carcinoma, 15 or so melanoma, 9 renal cell carcinoma and 9 head and neck cancer. Prior anti-PD-1, anti-PD-L1 or anti-CTLA-4 therapy was permitted, and roughly two fifths of dose-escalation patients had received checkpoint inhibitors.

Patients with autoimmune disease history or receiving systemic immunosuppression were excluded from the trial. Peripheral blood for TCR sequencing was collected from all dose cohorts at baseline, on cycle 4 day 1, and on cycle 7 day 1. Samples were obtained from an open-label, multicenter, first-in-human phase I dose-escalation trial of ivuxolimab. Adults with locally advanced or metastatic melanoma, renal cell carcinoma, hepatocellular carcinoma or head and neck squamous cell carcinoma were enrolled in the trial. CD4+ and CD8+ T cells were sorted separately from peripheral blood before TCR sequencing. General study outcomes and caveats: Low levels of normalized T-cell clonal expansion were also shown by some nonresponding patients. In partial responders in the 0.1-3.0 mg/kg groups, normalized peripheral clonal expansion was found to be among the lowest, especially among CD8+ T cells. At doses from 0.1 to 3.0 mg/kg, clonal expansion was seen in both CD4+ and CD8+ blood T cells between baseline and week 6. The antigen specificity of the clonally expanded peripheral T cells was not determined. After ivuxolimab, expanded clones were on average more numerous among CD8+ T cells than among CD4+ T cells.

The CDR3, cysteine through phenylalanine, is 14 amino acids long. Only the CDR3 portion is preserved as DNA: 42 bases, with reading frame beginning at the first base. The CDR1 and CDR2 encoded by the germline V gene (reference sequence) are LNHNV and YYDKDF. At the junction V is shortened by 4 bases and J by 8 bases, with 14 bases in between. To sequence the TCRbeta CDR3 region, genomic DNA was isolated from the sorted cells. TCRbeta CDR3 regions were sequenced using the immunoSEQ Assay. This is the immuneACCESS table as TCRdb keeps it, with only in-frame sequences that have V and J called. A part of the clones is gone; compared with another copy, unresolved V genes explain less than half, and the rest is unexplained. This sample is represented by 69,000 or so clones; more than 75% of them were singletons. The ten most abundant clones make up 5% of the sample. With regard to this clone: What antigen it recognizes has not been identified. Base-call qualities are not available, and no considerably larger clone is one nucleotide away.

The chain is encoded by TRBV15 joined to TRBJ1-4, with the D segment identity uncertain. The TCR originated in an adult with an advanced solid tumor such as melanoma, head and neck, liver or kidney cancer. Source: CD4+ or CD8+ T cells sorted from blood, taken in a trial of the OX40 agonist ivuxolimab. The DNA sequence is as follows: TGTGCCACCAGCAACGGACTCAACGACGAAAAACTGTTTTTT. Its coded protein is CATSNGLNDEKLFF.